This T cell receptor (beta chain) is drawn from a study of T cells in women clearing cervical HPV infection. In the study overall: With HLA typing for only a few women, HLA confounding remains possible. Findings of the study overall: TRBV6-7 relative abundance averaged roughly 0.099% in cases and under 0.2% in controls. Associations may precede or follow infection; HPV-specific or memory T cells were not isolated.

The method was immunoSEQ multiplex PCR; TCRdb's version includes in-frame clones alone and lacks a portion of them. The listing records tens of thousands of clones. Of note for this clone: Its specificity is unknown. The missing CDR3 end, 3 residues past where the read stops, is filled in from the germline J gene.

Germline assignment: CDR1 GTSNPN and CDR2 SVGIG (reference sequence). The germline V and J ends were trimmed by 6 bases and 9 bases, with 12 bases remaining between them. The CDR3 consists of 12 residues. This chain links TRBV30 with TRBJ1-6; D is perhaps TRBD1 (5 bases). Sequenced material: blood buffy coat. The TCR originated in a woman aged 18-69 years with a cervical HPV16 infection that either progressed to CIN3+ or cleared (not recorded which). The CDR3 spells CACSRTISPLHF. Partial CDR3 DNA: TGTGCCTGTTCAAGGACAATTTCACCC.